This passage covers 21 T cell receptor beta chains from one sample sequenced in a study of blood T cell repertoires in COVID-19. Clones were read by immunoSEQ multiplex PCR, and TCRdb kept only the in-frame ones, dropping some. The profile covers tens of thousands of clones, with less than 85% appearing a single time and about 6.4% taken by the ten largest. The source material was peripheral blood. These receptors all stem from a man between 65 and 85 years old with acute or convalescent COVID-19.

V and J are TRBV5-1 and TRBJ1-1; no definite D call. Germline lookup yields CDR1 SGHRS and CDR2 YFSETQ. Between the trimmed V and J ends, which lost 0 bases and 1 base, there was a span of 7 bases. This CDR3 has 14 amino acids. This chain's CDR3 is CASSLVEGNTEAFF. The CDR3 nucleotides are TGCGCCAGCAGCTTGGTGGAGGGGAACACTGAAGCTTTCTTT. The full variable domain, rest sourced from reference TRBV5-1 and TRBJ1-1, is KAGVTQTPRYLIKTRGQQVTLSCSPISGHRSVSWYQQTPGQGLQFLFEYFSETQRNKGNFPGRFSGRQFSNSRSEMNVSTLELGDSALYLCASSLVEGNTEAFFGQGTRLTVV.

This sequence joins TRBV5-1 and TRBJ1-3; 7 nucleotides line up with TRBD1. The J segment lost 0 bases and the V segment lost 4 bases, leaving 4 bases of the junction unmatched. The length of the CDR3 is 15 residues. Germline V gives CDR1 SGHRS, CDR2 YFSETQ. The chain's CDR3 is CASSTAGGSGNTIYF. The CDR3, as DNA: TGCGCCAGCAGCACGGCAGGGGGCTCTGGAAACACCATATATTTT.

The gene calls are TRBV6-5 and TRBJ1-1; tentatively, D is TRBD1 (5 bases). Germline V gene data show CDR1 as MNHEY and CDR2 as SVGAGI. V shed 6 bases and J shed 2 bases, with 13 bases lying between them. The CDR3 extends over 14 amino acids. CDR3 DNA: TGTGCCAGCAGGAAAGGGCAGGGTAACACTGAAGCTTTCTTT. This sequence encodes CASRKGQGNTEAFF.

This rearrangement joins TRBV5-6 to TRBJ1-4; D unresolved. Germline assignment: CDR1 SGHDT and CDR2 YYEEEE. V lost 2 bases and J lost 4, with 12 bases in between. The CDR3 is 15 amino acids. As DNA, the CDR3 is TGTGCCAGCAGCTTTTACGGAGGATTTAATGAAAAACTGTTTTTT. It is translated as CASSFYGGFNEKLFF.

As DNA, the CDR3 is TGTGCCAGCAGCACCATTCTAGCGGGTGGTTCGGTTACGCAGTATTTT. Its protein is CASSTILAGGSVTQYF. J is TRBJ2-3 and V is TRBV7-2; 8 nucleotides line up with TRBD2. CDR1 and CDR2 from the germline V gene are SGHTA and FQGNSA. With V trimmed by 5 bases and J by 8 bases, 15 bases remained unmatched. The CDR3 consists of 16 residues.

The rearrangement links TRBV7-9 to TRBJ1-3, with D possibly TRBD1 on 5 matching bases. The CDR3 totals 18 residues. V was cut by 3 bases and J by 0 bases, with 18 bases left in between. Germline V gene data show CDR1 as SEHNR and CDR2 as FQNEAQ (reference sequence). The CDR3 DNA is TGTGCCAGCAGCTTGCCCTCAAACACAGGCAACTCTGGAAACACCATATATTTT. Translated, it gives CASSLPSNTGNSGNTIYF.

The V call is TRBV5-6, the J call TRBJ2-5, with 7 bases identical to TRBD1. Germline CDR1 and CDR2: SGHDT and YYEEEE. The CDR3 consists of 13 residues. Unmatched junction bases numbered 9, after V lost 9 bases and J lost 4 bases. The CDR3 DNA reads as TGTGCCACCTATGTTGCAGGGGGAGAGACCCAGTACTTC. Translating it yields CATYVAGGETQYF.

The chain joins TRBV28 to TRBJ1-1; D unclear. Between the trimmed V and J ends, which lost 5 bases and 5 bases, there was a span of 12 bases. Germline V gene sequence: CDR1 MDHEN, CDR2 SYDVKM. This CDR3 has 13 residues. The CDR3 DNA reads TGTGCCAGCAGTCCCCCGGAGTTGACTGAAGCTTTCTTT. Its translation is CASSPPELTEAFF.

This chain connects TRBV5-1 to TRBJ1-6; 7 bases match TRBD1. Per germline, CDR1 SGHRS and CDR2 YFSETQ. After removal of 4 bases from V and 10 bases from J, the junction contained 11 bases not matched to a gene. This CDR3 contains 15 residues. This CDR3 is CASSPDIAGGSPLHF. The CDR3 DNA reads TGCGCCAGCAGCCCTGATATCGCAGGGGGGTCACCCCTCCACTTT. The complete variable domain, with remaining parts taken from reference TRBV5-1 and TRBJ1-6, reads KAGVTQTPRYLIKTRGQQVTLSCSPISGHRSVSWYQQTPGQGLQFLFEYFSETQRNKGNFPGRFSGRQFSNSRSEMNVSTLELGDSALYLCASSPDIAGGSPLHFGNGTRLTVT.

J is TRBJ1-5 and V is TRBV5-6; 8 bases fit TRBD1. Germline V lookup: CDR1 SGHDT, CDR2 YYEEEE. This CDR3 spans 15 amino acids. With V trimmed by 2 bases and J by 4 bases, 5 bases remained unmatched. In DNA, the CDR3 is TGTGCCAGCAGCTTTAGGGACAGGCCTAATCAGCCCCAGCATTTT. Encoded protein: CASSFRDRPNQPQHF.

In DNA form, the CDR3 reads TGCGCCAGCAGCTTGGGTAGCGACAGGATGGGGAGGGACAATGAGCAGTTCTTC. It is translated as CASSLGSDRMGRDNEQFF. The chain is built from TRBV5-1 and TRBJ2-1, with D tentatively TRBD2 (7 bases). The ends were cut back, 0 bases at V and 5 bases at J, with 21 bases in the middle. The CDR3 totals 18 residues. The germline gives CDR1 SGHRS, CDR2 YFSETQ. Full variable domain (rest looked up from reference TRBV5-1 and TRBJ2-1): KAGVTQTPRYLIKTRGQQVTLSCSPISGHRSVSWYQQTPGQGLQFLFEYFSETQRNKGNFPGRFSGRQFSNSRSEMNVSTLELGDSALYLCASSLGSDRMGRDNEQFFGPGTRLTVL.

DNA for the CDR3: TGCGCCAGCAGCCCGGACAGGGAAAGCTCTGGAAACACCATATATTTT. As protein: CASSPDRESSGNTIYF. The rearrangement joins TRBV5-1 to TRBJ1-3, with 8 bases identical to TRBD1. The CDR3 is made up of 16 amino acids. After removal of 4 bases from V and 0 bases from J, the junction contained 6 bases not matched to a gene. The germline V gene has CDR1 SGHRS and CDR2 YFSETQ.

The chain combines TRBV19 with TRBJ2-3, with TRBD2 matching 12 bases. The ends lost 1 base at V and 5 bases at J; junction bases unmatched: 1. The germline V gene encodes CDR1 LNHDA and CDR2 SQIVND (reference sequence). This CDR3 spans 15 amino acids. CDR3 protein: CASSIGLAGVDTQYF. The CDR3 coding sequence is TGTGCCAGTAGTATAGGACTAGCGGGAGTAGATACGCAGTATTTT.

The rearrangement links TRBV3-1 (or the pseudogene TRBV3-2) to TRBJ1-5, with TRBD1 identical over 7 bases. With 1 base clipped from V and 0 bases from J, the junction kept 0 bases outside the gene matches. The germline V gene encodes CDR1 LGHDT and CDR2 YNNKEL (reference sequence). This CDR3 is 15 amino acids long. The CDR3 sequence: CASSQGTGSNQPQHF. CDR3 in DNA: TGTGCCAGCAGCCAAGGGACAGGTAGCAATCAGCCCCAGCATTTT.

The rearrangement uses TRBV7-9 and TRBJ1-2; 7 nucleotides match TRBD1. CDR1 is SEHNR, CDR2 FQNEAQ, per germline (reference sequence). The CDR3 contains 14 residues. Losses at the gene ends were 5 bases for V and 3 bases for J; bases not matched to a gene: 6. The CDR3 DNA reads as TGTGCCAGCAGCCCCGGCAGGGGGGACTATGGCTACACCTTC. Protein sequence: CASSPGRGDYGYTF.

This clone appeared a few times. The chain carries TRBV19 and TRBJ2-7; 11 bases align to TRBD2. The CDR3 length is 15 residues. V trimming: 1 base; J trimming: 5 bases; junction bases outside the gene matches: 4. Germline CDR1 reads LNHDA; CDR2 reads SQIVND (reference sequence). The chain's CDR3 is CASSIALAGAHEQYF. CDR3 sequence (DNA): TGTGCCAGTAGTATAGCACTAGCGGGAGCCCACGAGCAGTACTTC.

The V call is TRBV10-2, the J call TRBJ2-1; TRBD2 agrees at 13 bases. Germline V gives CDR1 WSHSY, CDR2 SAAADI. V dropped 5 bases and J dropped 8; count of bases not matched to a gene: 6. The CDR3 spans 15 residues. CDR3: CASSPTSGGAHEQFF. The CDR3 DNA reads as TGCGCCAGCAGTCCAACTAGCGGGGGGGCCCATGAGCAGTTCTTC.

The chain is built from TRBV5-1 and TRBJ1-6, with D uncertain. The germline CDR1 and CDR2 sequences are SGHRS and YFSETQ. With 1 base removed from V and 9 bases from J, the gap between germline ends came to 17 bases. The CDR3 runs to 16 residues. In DNA, the CDR3 is TGCGCCAGCAGCTTGTTTTCAGCGGGAGGGAGTTCACCCCTCCACTTT. Protein product: CASSLFSAGGSSPLHF.

The chain carries TRBV27 and TRBJ1-5, with D hard to call. CDR1 and CDR2 from the germline V gene are MNHEY and SMNVEV (reference sequence). V gave up 2 bases and J gave up 2 bases, with 7 bases separating them. The CDR3 extends over 14 amino acids. The CDR3 protein is CASSLLIGNQPQHF. The CDR3 bases are TGTGCCAGCAGTTTACTCATAGGCAATCAGCCCCAGCATTTT.

The chain couples TRBV4-2 to TRBJ2-3, with 7 nucleotides matching TRBD1. Trimming cost V 4 bases and J 2 bases; bases outside gene matches: 6. Germline V gene data show CDR1 as LGHNA and CDR2 as YNFKEQ. CDR3 size: 15 residues. This chain's CDR3 is CASSPGDRNTDTQYF. DNA for the CDR3: TGTGCCAGCAGCCCAGGGGACAGAAACACAGATACGCAGTATTTT.

The gene calls are TRBV2 and TRBJ1-1; D not certain. The germline V gene has CDR1 SNHLY and CDR2 FYNNEI. V lost 4 bases, J lost 5 bases, and 5 bases lay in between. This CDR3 region has 11 residues. Here the CDR3 reads CASSALTEAFF. DNA for the CDR3: TGTGCCAGCAGTGCCTTAACTGAAGCTTTCTTT. The whole variable domain, remainder taken from reference TRBV2 and TRBJ1-1, is EPEVTQTPSHQVTQMGQEVILRCVPISNHLYFYWYRQILGQKVEFLVSFYNNEISEKSEIFDDQFSVERPDGSNFTLKIRSTKLEDSAMYFCASSALTEAFFGQGTRLTVV.